This T cell receptor beta chain was recovered during a study of T cells in Graves' hyperthyroidism and ophthalmopathy. Study information: Peripheral blood was secured at the point of initial diagnosis, before any treatment.

Researchers amplified the TCR beta CDR3 regions from RNA transcripts. The HTBI primer set was used in a first-round RT-PCR of the TCR CDR3. TCRdb itself ran the multiplex PCR reads through MiXCR, one entry per CDR3 protein. The sample has some 350,000 distinct CDR3 sequences; 20% to 25% are singletons. V trimming: 2 bases; J trimming: 0 bases; junction bases outside the gene matches: 6. The germline CDR1 and CDR2 sequences are KGHSH and LQKENI. The CDR3 contains 17 residues. The sample holds many counts of this clonotype. The rearrangement joins TRBV18 to TRBJ1-4, with 7 positions matching TRBD1. This TCR derives from a man aged 50 or older with Graves' hyperthyroidism. The sequencing input was blood. CDR3 protein: CASSPYAGTATNEKLFF. CDR3 nucleotides: TGTGCCAGCTCACCATACGCGGGGACAGCAACTAATGAAAAACTGTTTTTT. The full variable domain, with the rest looked up from reference TRBV18 and TRBJ1-4, is NAGVMQNPRHLVRRRGQEARLRCSPMKGHSHVYWYRQLPEEGLKFMVYLQKENIIDESGMPKERFSAEFPKEGPSILRIQQVVRGDSAAYFCASSPYAGTATNEKLFFGSGTQLSVL.